A single sample gave rise to the 3 T cell receptor beta chains below, sequenced in a study of patients and donors after allogeneic stem cell transplantation. TCRdb called the RT-PCR reads again in MiXCR, with one record for every CDR3 protein. The data hold approximately 150,000 distinct CDR3 sequences, with over 25% observed a single time. The sequenced sample consisted of blood, either unsorted or a sorted T cell fraction (not recorded which). These receptor sequences come from a human donor who was either an allogeneic HSCT recipient or a stem cell or donor lymphocyte infusion donor (not recorded which). It is not recorded whose cells these are; they may come from a transplant donor.

The CDR3 DNA sequence: TGTGCCAGCAGTGGAACGGGACTAGGGGAGACCCAGTACTTC. The encoded protein is CASSGTGLGETQYF. This rearrangement joins TRBV25-1 to TRBJ2-5; TRBD2 agrees at 8 bases. J was trimmed by 5 bases and V by 4 bases; bases with no gene match: 6. The V gene's germline CDR1 is MGHDK and CDR2 SYGVNS. The CDR3 is made up of 14 amino acids. The variable domain in full, with the rest retrieved from reference TRBV25-1 and TRBJ2-5, is EADIYQTPRYLVIGTGKKITLECSQTMGHDKMYWYQQDPGMELHLIHYSYGVNSTEKGDLSSESTVSRIRTEHFPLTLESARPSHTSQYLCASSGTGLGETQYFGPGTRLLVL.

This rearrangement joins TRBV20-1 to TRBJ1-2, with unresolved D. Trimming left V 1 base short and J 2 bases short, with 11 bases between. The CDR3 extends over 14 amino acids. Germline V lookup: CDR1 DFQATT, CDR2 SNEGSKA (reference sequence). CDR3 residues: CSARGTGNNYGYTF. Here the CDR3 DNA reads TGCAGTGCTAGAGGAACCGGGAACAACTATGGCTACACCTTC.

The chain links TRBV15 to TRBJ2-7, with TRBD1 matching over 7 bases. CDR3 length equals 13 residues. V shed 8 bases and J 4 bases; nucleotides not matched to a gene: 8. CDR1 is LNHNV, CDR2 YYDKDF, per germline (reference sequence). Written as DNA, the CDR3 is TGTGCCACCGGGACAGTAGGGTCGTACGAGCAGTACTTC. Amino acids: CATGTVGSYEQYF.